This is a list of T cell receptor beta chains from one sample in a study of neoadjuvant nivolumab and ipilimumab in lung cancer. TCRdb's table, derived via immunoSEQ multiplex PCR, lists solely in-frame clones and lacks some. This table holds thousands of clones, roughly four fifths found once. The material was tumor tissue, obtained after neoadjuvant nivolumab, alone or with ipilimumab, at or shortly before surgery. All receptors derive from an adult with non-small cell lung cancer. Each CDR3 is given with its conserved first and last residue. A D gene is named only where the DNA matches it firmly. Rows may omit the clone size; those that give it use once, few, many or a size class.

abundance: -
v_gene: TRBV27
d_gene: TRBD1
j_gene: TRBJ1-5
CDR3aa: CASRSGTGGRQPQHF
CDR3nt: TGTGCCAGCAGGTCGGGGACAGGGGGCCGCCAGCCCCAGCATTTT

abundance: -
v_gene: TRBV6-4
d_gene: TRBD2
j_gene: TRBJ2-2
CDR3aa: CASSVLAGDTGELFF
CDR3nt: TGTGCCAGCAGTGTGCTAGCGGGAGACACCGGGGAGCTGTTTTTT

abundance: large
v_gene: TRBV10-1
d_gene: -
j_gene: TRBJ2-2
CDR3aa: CASSDNTGELFF
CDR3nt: TGCGCCAGCAGTGATAACACCGGGGAGCTGTTTTTT

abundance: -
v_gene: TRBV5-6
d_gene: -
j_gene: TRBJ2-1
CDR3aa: CASSEGLTGPNEQFF
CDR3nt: TGTGCCAGCAGCGAGGGACTTACAGGGCCTAATGAGCAGTTCTTC

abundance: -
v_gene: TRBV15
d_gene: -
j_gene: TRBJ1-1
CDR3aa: CATSRPSRGDEAFF
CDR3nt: TGTGCCACCAGCAGACCCTCCCGGGGCGATGAAGCTTTCTTT

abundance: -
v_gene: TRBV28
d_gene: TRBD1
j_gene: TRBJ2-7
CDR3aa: CASWGGTGRPLTREQYF
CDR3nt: TGTGCCAGCTGGGGGGGGACAGGGAGACCCTTGACGAGGGAGCAGTACTTC

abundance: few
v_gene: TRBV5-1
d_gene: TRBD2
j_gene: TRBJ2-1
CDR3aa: CASSLRGLAGADEQFF
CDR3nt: TGCGCCAGCAGCTTGAGAGGACTAGCGGGAGCCGATGAGCAGTTCTTC

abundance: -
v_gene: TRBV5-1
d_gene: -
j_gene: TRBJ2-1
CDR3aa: CASSLVSWSNEQFF
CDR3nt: TGCGCCAGCAGCTTGGTGTCGTGGTCCAATGAGCAGTTCTTC

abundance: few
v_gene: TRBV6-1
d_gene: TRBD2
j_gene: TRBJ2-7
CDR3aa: CASSETASGYEQYF
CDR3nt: TGTGCCAGCAGTGAGACGGCTAGCGGATACGAGCAGTACTTC

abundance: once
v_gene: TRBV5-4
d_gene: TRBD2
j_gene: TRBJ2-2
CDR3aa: CASSSGLAVNGELFF
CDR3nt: TGTGCCAGCAGCTCGGGACTAGCGGTGAACGGGGAGCTGTTTTTT

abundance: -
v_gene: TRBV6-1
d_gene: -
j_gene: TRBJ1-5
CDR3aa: CASNPGRDQPQHF
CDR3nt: TGTGCCAGCAATCCAGGGAGGGACCAGCCCCAGCATTTT

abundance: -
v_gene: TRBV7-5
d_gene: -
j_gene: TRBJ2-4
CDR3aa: CVRSLERTAKNIQYF
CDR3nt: TGTGTCAGAAGCTTAGAGCGGACAGCCAAAAACATTCAGTACTTC

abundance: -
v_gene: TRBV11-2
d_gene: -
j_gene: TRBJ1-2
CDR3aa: CASSLDPQGGYTF
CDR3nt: TGTGCCAGCAGCTTAGATCCCCAGGGAGGCTACACCTTC